These T cell receptor beta chains were read from a single sample in a study of technical replicates of blood from a few donors. This table comes from immunoSEQ multiplex PCR, and its TCRdb copy is limited to in-frame clones, with some not included. The table shows 85,000 to 100,000 clones, with about 96% occurring only once. Sequencing used T cells isolated from PBMCs. The source of these receptors is a human donor in good health. CDR3s include the opening cysteine and the closing phenylalanine or tryptophan. The D gene is left open where the match is weak. Clone sizes are given selectively: once, few, many, or a class where the clone is expanded.

D gene: -
clone size: -
V gene: TRBV7-8
J gene: TRBJ2-7
CDR3 length: 13
CDR3 DNA: TGTGCCAGCAGCCTAAGGACAAACTACGAGCAGTACTTC
CDR3 protein: CASSLRTNYEQYF

D gene: -
clone size: -
V gene: TRBV9
J gene: TRBJ1-1
CDR3 length: 15
CDR3 DNA: TGTGCCAGCAGCGTATGGACAGCACAAAGCACTGAAGCTTTCTTT
CDR3 protein: CASSVWTAQSTEAFF

D gene: -
clone size: -
V gene: TRBV4-1
J gene: TRBJ2-3
CDR3 length: 16
CDR3 DNA: TGCGCCAGCACCGACGCTCGGAAGGGGTCGGCAGATACGCAGTATTTT
CDR3 protein: CASTDARKGSADTQYF

D gene: TRBD1
clone size: -
V gene: TRBV25-1
J gene: TRBJ1-2
CDR3 length: 13
CDR3 DNA: TGTGCCACAAGGGACAGCAGCTTATATGGCTACACCTTC
CDR3 protein: CATRDSSLYGYTF

D gene: -
clone size: -
V gene: TRBV7-6
J gene: TRBJ2-3
CDR3 length: 15
CDR3 DNA: TGTGCCAGCAGCTCCCTCCTTCCCGGCACAGATACGCAGTATTTT
CDR3 protein: CASSSLLPGTDTQYF

D gene: TRBD2
clone size: -
V gene: TRBV5-8
J gene: TRBJ2-2
CDR3 length: 14
CDR3 DNA: TGTGCCAGCAGCTCCGGGAGGGAGGCCGGGGAGCTGTTTTTT
CDR3 protein: CASSSGREAGELFF

D gene: TRBD2
clone size: -
V gene: TRBV19
J gene: TRBJ2-1
CDR3 length: 13
CDR3 DNA: TGTGCCAGTAGTCTGGGACTAGCGGGGGGTCTGTTCTTC
CDR3 protein: CASSLGLAGGLFF

D gene: TRBD1
clone size: -
V gene: TRBV7-6
J gene: TRBJ1-1
CDR3 length: 15
CDR3 DNA: TGTGCCAGCAGCTTACGGACAGGGTTTGACGATGAAGCTTTCTTT
CDR3 protein: CASSLRTGFDDEAFF

D gene: -
clone size: -
V gene: TRBV27
J gene: TRBJ2-7
CDR3 length: 17
CDR3 DNA: TGTGCCAGCAGTCACCGTCTGGGACACTCCCTGACCTACGAGCAGTACTTC
CDR3 protein: CASSHRLGHSLTYEQYF

D gene: TRBD1
clone size: -
V gene: TRBV19
J gene: TRBJ2-1
CDR3 length: 15
CDR3 DNA: TGTGCCAGTAGTATAGACTGGGACAGGAACAATGAGCAGTTCTTC
CDR3 protein: CASSIDWDRNNEQFF

D gene: -
clone size: -
V gene: TRBV4-1
J gene: TRBJ2-7
CDR3 length: 14
CDR3 DNA: TGCGCCAGCAGCGGGTGGACTGACTCCTACGAGCAGTACTTC
CDR3 protein: CASSGWTDSYEQYF

D gene: -
clone size: once
V gene: TRBV5-1
J gene: TRBJ2-2
CDR3 length: 15
CDR3 DNA: TGCGCCAGCACCCTGGGTACAGGGAACACCGGGGAGCTGTTTTTT
CDR3 protein: CASTLGTGNTGELFF

D gene: -
clone size: -
V gene: TRBV14
J gene: TRBJ2-7
CDR3 length: 13
CDR3 DNA: TGTGCCAGCAGCCCCCGACGGGACTACGAGCAGTACTTC
CDR3 protein: CASSPRRDYEQYF

D gene: TRBD1
clone size: -
V gene: TRBV6-5
J gene: TRBJ1-2
CDR3 length: 13
CDR3 DNA: TGTGCCAGCAGACCCGGACAGGGTTATGGCTACACCTTC
CDR3 protein: CASRPGQGYGYTF

D gene: -
clone size: once
V gene: TRBV6-5
J gene: TRBJ2-3
CDR3 length: 16
CDR3 DNA: TGTGCCAGCAGTTACCGGGGACGGGGGAGCACAGATACGCAGTATTTT
CDR3 protein: CASSYRGRGSTDTQYF

D gene: TRBD1
clone size: -
V gene: TRBV7-9
J gene: TRBJ2-3
CDR3 length: 14
CDR3 DNA: TGTGCCAGCAGGACAGGGCTTAGCACAGATACGCAGTATTTT
CDR3 protein: CASRTGLSTDTQYF

D gene: -
clone size: -
V gene: TRBV27
J gene: TRBJ2-3
CDR3 length: 15
CDR3 DNA: TGTGCCAGCAGTTTGAACTACCCGTACACAGATACGCAGTATTTT
CDR3 protein: CASSLNYPYTDTQYF

D gene: TRBD1
clone size: -
V gene: TRBV19
J gene: TRBJ1-5
CDR3 length: 15
CDR3 DNA: TGTGCCAGTAGTAAAGGGGGCCAGTTCAATCAGCCCCAGCATTTT
CDR3 protein: CASSKGGQFNQPQHF

D gene: TRBD1
clone size: -
V gene: TRBV2
J gene: TRBJ1-4
CDR3 length: 15
CDR3 DNA: TGTGCCAGCAGTGAAACGGGACAGTCTAATGAAAAACTGTTTTTT
CDR3 protein: CASSETGQSNEKLFF

D gene: -
clone size: -
V gene: TRBV19
J gene: TRBJ2-7
CDR3 length: 12
CDR3 DNA: TGTGCCACCAGACACCTGGACTACGAGCAGTACTTC
CDR3 protein: CATRHLDYEQYF

D gene: -
clone size: -
V gene: TRBV6-5
J gene: TRBJ2-6
CDR3 length: 16
CDR3 DNA: TGTGCCAGCAGTTGGACAGTGTCCTCTGGGGCCAACGTCCTGACTTTC
CDR3 protein: CASSWTVSSGANVLTF

D gene: -
clone size: -
V gene: TRBV7-9
J gene: TRBJ1-1
CDR3 length: 14
CDR3 DNA: TGTGCCAGCAGCCTCAACGGAGAGAACACTGAAGCTTTCTTT
CDR3 protein: CASSLNGENTEAFF

D gene: TRBD1
clone size: once
V gene: TRBV27
J gene: TRBJ1-5
CDR3 length: 14
CDR3 DNA: TGTGCCAGCAGTCCGACAGGGGGTAATCAGCCCCAGCATTTT
CDR3 protein: CASSPTGGNQPQHF

D gene: -
clone size: -
V gene: TRBV21-1
J gene: TRBJ2-7
CDR3 length: 15
CDR3 DNA: TGTGCCGGCACCCCGATCCGGGAGCTTGTCTGCGAGCAGTACTTC
CDR3 protein: CAGTPIRELVCEQYF

D gene: -
clone size: -
V gene: TRBV5-1
J gene: TRBJ2-5
CDR3 length: 14
CDR3 DNA: TGCGCCAGCAGCCGCGGGACAGCCCAAGAGACCCAGTACTTC
CDR3 protein: CASSRGTAQETQYF

D gene: TRBD1
clone size: -
V gene: TRBV10-3
J gene: TRBJ1-5
CDR3 length: 17
CDR3 DNA: TGTGCCATCTTCAAGTCGGGACAGGGTGGTAGCAATCAGCCCCAGCATTTT
CDR3 protein: CAIFKSGQGGSNQPQHF

D gene: -
clone size: -
V gene: TRBV19
J gene: TRBJ1-2
CDR3 length: 14
CDR3 DNA: TGTGCCAGTAAGGGTGGAGGGCAGAGATATGGCTACACCTTC
CDR3 protein: CASKGGGQRYGYTF

D gene: TRBD2
clone size: -
V gene: TRBV19
J gene: TRBJ2-3
CDR3 length: 14
CDR3 DNA: TGTGCCACTACTCCGGGACTAGCTGGAGATACGCAGTATTTT
CDR3 protein: CATTPGLAGDTQYF

D gene: -
clone size: -
V gene: TRBV5-1
J gene: TRBJ1-3
CDR3 length: 14
CDR3 DNA: TGCGCCAGCACGCAAGACATTACTGGAAACACCATATATTTT
CDR3 protein: CASTQDITGNTIYF

D gene: TRBD1
clone size: -
V gene: TRBV7-8
J gene: TRBJ2-7
CDR3 length: 17
CDR3 DNA: TGTGCCAGCAGCTTACCCTTTCGGGACAGGAGCTCCTACGAGCAGTACTTC
CDR3 protein: CASSLPFRDRSSYEQYF

D gene: -
clone size: -
V gene: TRBV6-1
J gene: TRBJ2-3
CDR3 length: 14
CDR3 DNA: TGTGCCAGCAGTGAACGGGGGAGCACAGATACGCAGTATTTT
CDR3 protein: CASSERGSTDTQYF

D gene: -
clone size: -
V gene: TRBV5-1
J gene: TRBJ2-7
CDR3 length: 14
CDR3 DNA: TGCGCCAGCAGCACGGGGGACGCAACCTACGAGCAGTACTTC
CDR3 protein: CASSTGDATYEQYF

D gene: -
clone size: -
V gene: TRBV19
J gene: TRBJ2-2
CDR3 length: 16
CDR3 DNA: TGTGCCAGTAGTAATCGGGACACCTGGGGCACCGGGGAGCTGTTTTTT
CDR3 protein: CASSNRDTWGTGELFF

D gene: -
clone size: -
V gene: TRBV4-1
J gene: TRBJ2-1
CDR3 length: 13
CDR3 DNA: TGCGCCAGCAGCCAAGATCCGGGGAATGAGCAGTTCTTC
CDR3 protein: CASSQDPGNEQFF

D gene: -
clone size: -
V gene: TRBV7-3
J gene: TRBJ2-3
CDR3 length: 15
CDR3 DNA: TGTGCCAGCAGCTTAAGCTTCGGGAGCACAGATACGCAGTATTTT
CDR3 protein: CASSLSFGSTDTQYF

D gene: -
clone size: -
V gene: TRBV28
J gene: TRBJ2-2
CDR3 length: 16
CDR3 DNA: TGTGCCAGCAGTTTTTACGGGACAATCAACACCGGGGAGCTGTTTTTT
CDR3 protein: CASSFYGTINTGELFF

D gene: TRBD1
clone size: -
V gene: TRBV7-6
J gene: TRBJ1-1
CDR3 length: 17
CDR3 DNA: TGTGCCAGCAGCCTTACTTCCCGAGACAGGGTCGGCACTGAAACTTTCTTT
CDR3 protein: CASSLTSRDRVGTETFF

D gene: TRBD2
clone size: -
V gene: TRBV5-4
J gene: TRBJ2-1
CDR3 length: 17
CDR3 DNA: TGTGCCAGCAGCCCAAAAAGACTAGCGGGGTCCTACAATGAGCAGTTCTTC
CDR3 protein: CASSPKRLAGSYNEQFF

D gene: -
clone size: -
V gene: TRBV7-9
J gene: TRBJ2-2
CDR3 length: 15
CDR3 DNA: TGTGCCAGCAGCTTTGGAGGGAAGAACACCGGGGAGCTGTTTTTT
CDR3 protein: CASSFGGKNTGELFF

D gene: -
clone size: -
V gene: TRBV5-6
J gene: TRBJ1-2
CDR3 length: 17
CDR3 DNA: TGTGCCAGCAGCTTGAGGCCCTCAGGCAATGGGCTCTATGGCTACACCTTC
CDR3 protein: CASSLRPSGNGLYGYTF

D gene: -
clone size: -
V gene: TRBV15
J gene: TRBJ2-7
CDR3 length: 15
CDR3 DNA: TGTGCCACCAGCAACAGGACCTATCGTAGCTACGAGCAGTACTTC
CDR3 protein: CATSNRTYRSYEQYF

D gene: TRBD2
clone size: -
V gene: TRBV7-3
J gene: TRBJ2-2
CDR3 length: 18
CDR3 DNA: TGTGCCAGCAGCTTAAATCCCGGGGGGGCCGGGAACACCGGGGAGCTGTTTTTT
CDR3 protein: CASSLNPGGAGNTGELFF

D gene: TRBD2
clone size: -
V gene: TRBV7-8
J gene: TRBJ2-1
CDR3 length: 14
CDR3 DNA: TGTGCCAGCAGTACTAGCGGGGTGAGTAGTGAGCAGTTCTTC
CDR3 protein: CASSTSGVSSEQFF

D gene: -
clone size: -
V gene: TRBV7-9
J gene: TRBJ1-2
CDR3 length: 13
CDR3 DNA: TGTGCCAGCAGCTTAGGACAAGACTATGGCTACACCTTC
CDR3 protein: CASSLGQDYGYTF

D gene: -
clone size: -
V gene: TRBV6-1
J gene: TRBJ1-2
CDR3 length: 15
CDR3 DNA: TGTGCCAGCAGTGAAAGTTGGGCGGGAGTAGAAGGCTACACCTTC
CDR3 protein: CASSESWAGVEGYTF

D gene: TRBD2
clone size: -
V gene: TRBV28
J gene: TRBJ2-1
CDR3 length: 15
CDR3 DNA: TGTGCCAGCAGTGCCGGGAGGGCACCCTACAATGAGCAGTTCTTC
CDR3 protein: CASSAGRAPYNEQFF